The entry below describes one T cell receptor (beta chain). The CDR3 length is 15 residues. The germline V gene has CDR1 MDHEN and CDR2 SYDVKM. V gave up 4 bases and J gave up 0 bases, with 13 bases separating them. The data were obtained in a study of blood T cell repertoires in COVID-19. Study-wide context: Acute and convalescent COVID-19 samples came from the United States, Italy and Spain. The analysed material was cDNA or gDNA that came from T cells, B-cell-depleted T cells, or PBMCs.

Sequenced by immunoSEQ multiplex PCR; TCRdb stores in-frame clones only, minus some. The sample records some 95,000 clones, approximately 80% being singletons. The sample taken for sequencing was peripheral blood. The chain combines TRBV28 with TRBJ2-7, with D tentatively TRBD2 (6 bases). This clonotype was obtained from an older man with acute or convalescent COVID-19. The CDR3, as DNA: TGTGCCAGCAGTTCCCTAGCGATATCCTCCTACGAGCAGTACTTC. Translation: CASSSLAISSYEQYF.